This record concerns one T cell receptor beta chain sequence. The antigen it recognizes is unknown. No base qualities exist here, and no much larger clone lies one base off it. For the CD8 naive samples, CD45RO-negative cells were positively selected for CCR7, yielding a CD45RA+CCR7+ population from which TemRA cells were excluded. The donors were healthy, HIV-negative adults with no recently reported acute infections or vaccinations. Every donor was a Caucasian adult living in Nashville, Tennessee, USA. Blood was collected by leukapheresis, and PBMCs were isolated by Ficoll-Histopaque density gradient centrifugation and then cryopreserved in liquid nitrogen vapor phase. Analytical flow cytometry was used to check the purity and quantity of each magnetically sorted T cell population. Genomic DNA was isolated from every sorted fraction and measured by UV absorbance on a Nanodrop 2000c. This entry comes from a study of shared clonotypes between healthy human individuals (dated by TCRdb to about 2020). Broadly, across the study: A couple of women and a few men aged 18 to 49 years were included in the cohort. For each donor, three plates each were used for CD4 naive and CD4 memory, two plates were used for CD8 naive, and one plate was used for CD8 memory. To estimate repertoire size and how much clonotypes are shared between individuals, the study performed deep sequencing of blood TCR repertoires from 4 to 6 healthy adults. To increase sequencing depth and limit assay-specific biases, TCR repertoire library preparation and sequencing were carried out by different laboratories using diverse techniques. Each donor's leukapheresis produced roughly between about 0.8 and 8.9 billion PBMCs.

CDR1 SGDLS and CDR2 YYNGEE were looked up in the germline V gene. The CDR3 numbers 14 residues from cysteine through phenylalanine. Only the CDR3 DNA stays, 42 bases, in frame from base 1. Unmatched junction bases come to 7, with V trimmed by 3 bases and J by 5 bases. Using the deep immunoSEQ assay, multiplex PCR amplified TCR CDR3 regions from genomic DNA. Genomic DNA extracted from each cell subset was distributed evenly over all wells of several immunoSEQ 96-well plates, and each plate served as one replicate. For sorted subsets, about 200 ng genomic DNA, equal to 30,000 or so T cell genomes, was loaded into each replicate PCR. Purified libraries were measured with a Qubit 3.0 fluorometer, size-checked on a Bioanalyzer 2100, and measured again with the KAPA Library Quantification kit. Every immunoSEQ 96-well plate was sequenced on a dedicated single-read 150-cycle Illumina NextSeq 550 flow cell. As for the original processing: Because the immunoSEQ output included only junctional sequences and no quality scores, the filtering could not be the same as the filtering used for full-length reads. To assign V/J genes and CDR3, sequences were annotated against IMGT germline references using PyIR, a Python wrapper for IgBLAST v1.9. Reads were filtered out if the reads had weak V/J assignments (E-value above 1e-6), no CDR3, stop codons, out-of-frame junctions, or ambiguous translated residues. V3J clonotypes were defined as sequences sharing an identical inferred V gene, J gene, and CDR3 amino acid sequence. To compute the percentage overlap between repertoires, the number of shared unique clonotypes was divided by the size of the smaller repertoire. RTK rarefaction, the Chao1 estimator, and Recon v2.1 estimates of unobserved clonotypes were used to assess repertoire richness. OLGA was used to compute generation probabilities for all TCRbeta clonotypes that the gDNA method yielded from four donors. What TCRdb holds here is the immuneACCESS table cut down to in-frame rearrangements. Part of the clones is not present; checked against another copy, under half of the missing clones reflect an unresolved V gene, and the others are unexplained. The D gene and trimming were derived from the DNA, and the V and J assignments and clone size from that table. This sample holds 1.5 million to 2.5 million clones; about 95% were observed only once. The ten largest clonotypes hold approximately 1% of the sample.

Study-wide findings and limitations: Higher generation probabilities were observed for clonotypes shared by all four sorted-subset donors than for non-shared clonotypes. Naive subsets generally had larger estimated clonotype richness than memory subsets. Sampling was limited to blood, and TCR repertoires in tissue likely differ from TCR repertoires in blood. Rarefaction of sorted-subset datasets indicated incomplete sequencing despite the large sequencing depth. Sharing across four donors was observed for about 5% of naive CD4, about 4% of naive CD8, over 2% of memory CD4, and around 0.44% of memory CD8 clonotypes. Because the study included only a small number of donors, the genetic and exposure-history diversity represented was limited. Pairwise subsampling led to the expectation that sequencing depth would affect the degree of clonotype sharing among donors.

The sequencing sample was made of naive CD8+ T cells sorted from blood. In light of the paper, this sample's cell subset or site label describes: CD45RA+CCR7+. The rearranged segments are TRBV9 and TRBJ2-5; 7 bases in between match TRBD1. This TCR came from a man aged 18 to 30 in good health. The nucleotide sequence is given as TGTGCCAGCAGCGAAGGGGGCTCGGGGGAGACCCAGTACTTC. Its protein product is CASSEGGSGETQYF.